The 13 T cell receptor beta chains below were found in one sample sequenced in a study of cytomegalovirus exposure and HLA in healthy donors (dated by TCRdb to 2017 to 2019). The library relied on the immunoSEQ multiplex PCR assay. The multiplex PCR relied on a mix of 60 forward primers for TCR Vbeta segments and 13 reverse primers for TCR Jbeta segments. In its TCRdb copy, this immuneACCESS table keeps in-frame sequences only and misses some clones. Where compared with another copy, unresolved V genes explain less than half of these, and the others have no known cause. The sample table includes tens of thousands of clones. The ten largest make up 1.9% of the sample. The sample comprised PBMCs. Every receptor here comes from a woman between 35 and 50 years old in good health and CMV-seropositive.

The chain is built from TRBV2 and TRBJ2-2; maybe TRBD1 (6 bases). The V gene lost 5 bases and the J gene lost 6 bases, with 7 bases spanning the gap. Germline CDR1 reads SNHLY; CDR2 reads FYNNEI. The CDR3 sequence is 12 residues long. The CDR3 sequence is CASSTGPGELFF. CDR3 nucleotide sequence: TGTGCCAGCAGTACAGGGCCCGGGGAGCTGTTTTTT.

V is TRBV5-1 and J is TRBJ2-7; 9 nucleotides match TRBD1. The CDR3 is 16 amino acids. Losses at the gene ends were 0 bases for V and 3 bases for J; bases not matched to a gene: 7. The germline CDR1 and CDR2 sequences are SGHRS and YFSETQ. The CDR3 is CASSLGVTGGLYEQYF. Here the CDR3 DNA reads TGCGCCAGCAGCTTGGGGGTGACAGGGGGGCTCTACGAGCAGTACTTC.

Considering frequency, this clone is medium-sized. In nucleotides, the CDR3 is TGTGCCAGCAGTTTAGGGGGTAGCGGAGCTAACACCGGGGAGCTGTTTTTT. Its translation: CASSLGGSGANTGELFF. The chain employs TRBV28 and TRBJ2-2; D might be TRBD2 (6 bases). Germline V gives CDR1 MDHEN, CDR2 SYDVKM. V lost 2 bases and J lost 2, with 15 bases in between. The CDR3 is 17 residues long.

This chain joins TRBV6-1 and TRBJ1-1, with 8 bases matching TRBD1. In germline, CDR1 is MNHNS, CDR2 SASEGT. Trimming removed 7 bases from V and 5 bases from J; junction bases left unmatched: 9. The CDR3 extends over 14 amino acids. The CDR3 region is CASILDRVRTEAFF. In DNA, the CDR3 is TGTGCCAGCATCCTGGACAGGGTAAGGACTGAAGCTTTCTTT.

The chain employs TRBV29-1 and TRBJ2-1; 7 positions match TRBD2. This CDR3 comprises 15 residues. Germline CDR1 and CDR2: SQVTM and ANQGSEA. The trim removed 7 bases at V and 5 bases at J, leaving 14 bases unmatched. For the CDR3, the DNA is TGCAGCGCCGATCCTTGGGGGGGAGGGAACAATGAGCAGTTCTTC. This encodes CSADPWGGGNNEQFF.

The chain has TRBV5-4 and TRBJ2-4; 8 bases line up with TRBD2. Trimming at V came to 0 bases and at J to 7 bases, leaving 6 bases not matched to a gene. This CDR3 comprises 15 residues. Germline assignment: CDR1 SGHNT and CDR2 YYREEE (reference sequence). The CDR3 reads CASSLAREGRNIQYF. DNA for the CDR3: TGTGCCAGCAGCTTGGCCCGGGAGGGCCGGAACATTCAGTACTTC. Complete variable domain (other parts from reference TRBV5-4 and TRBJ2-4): ETGVTQSPTHLIKTRGQQVTLRCSSQSGHNTVSWYQQALGQGPQFIFQYYREEENGRGNFPPRFSGLQFPNYSSELNVNALELDDSALYLCASSLAREGRNIQYFGAGTRLSVL.

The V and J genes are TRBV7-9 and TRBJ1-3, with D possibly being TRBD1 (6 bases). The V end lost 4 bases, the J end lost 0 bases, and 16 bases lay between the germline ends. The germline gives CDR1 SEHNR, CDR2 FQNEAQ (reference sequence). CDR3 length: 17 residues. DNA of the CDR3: TGTGCCAGCAGCTCCTGGACAGAAATCCTCTCTGGAAACACCATATATTTT. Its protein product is CASSSWTEILSGNTIYF. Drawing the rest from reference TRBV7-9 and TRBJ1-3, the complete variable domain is DTGVSQNPRHKITKRGQNVTFRCDPISEHNRLYWYRQTLGQGPEFLTYFQNEAQLEKSRLLSDRFSAERPKGSFSTLEIQRTEQGDSAMYLCASSSWTEILSGNTIYFGEGSWLTVV.

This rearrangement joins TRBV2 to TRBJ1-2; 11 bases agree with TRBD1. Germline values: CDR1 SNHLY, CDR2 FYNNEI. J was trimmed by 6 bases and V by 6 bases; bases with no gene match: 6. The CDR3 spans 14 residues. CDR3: CASSRGQGANGYTF. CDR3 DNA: TGTGCCAGCAGCCGTGGACAGGGGGCTAATGGCTACACCTTC.

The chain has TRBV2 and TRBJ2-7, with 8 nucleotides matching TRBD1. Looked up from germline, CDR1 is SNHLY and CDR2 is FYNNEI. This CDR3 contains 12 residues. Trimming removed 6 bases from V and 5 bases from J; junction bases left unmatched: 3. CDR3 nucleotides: TGTGCCAGCAGCTTCAGGGGGCACGAGCAGTACTTC. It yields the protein CASSFRGHEQYF.

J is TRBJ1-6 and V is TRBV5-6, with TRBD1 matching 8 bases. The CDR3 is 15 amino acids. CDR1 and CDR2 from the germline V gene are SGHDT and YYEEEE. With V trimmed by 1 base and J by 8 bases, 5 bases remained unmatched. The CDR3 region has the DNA TGTGCCAGCAGCTTGAGTGGGACAGGAGATTCACCCCTCCACTTT. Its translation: CASSLSGTGDSPLHF.

The DNA for the CDR3 is TGTGCCAGCAGCTTAGGACTGAACAATGAGCAGTTCTTC. Translation gives CASSLGLNNEQFF. The chain carries TRBV7-9 and TRBJ2-1; D not certain. The CDR3 is made up of 13 amino acids. V was shortened by 1 base and J by 5 bases, with 6 bases between the two germline ends. Per germline, CDR1 SEHNR and CDR2 FQNEAQ (reference sequence).

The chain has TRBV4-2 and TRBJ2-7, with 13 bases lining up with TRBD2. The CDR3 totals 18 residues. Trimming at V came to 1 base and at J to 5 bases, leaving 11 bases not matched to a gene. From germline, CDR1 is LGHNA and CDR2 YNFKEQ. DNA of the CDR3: TGTGCCAGCAGCCAAGGGGCAGCACTAGCGGGGGGGTATGACGAGCAGTACTTC. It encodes CASSQGAALAGGYDEQYF.

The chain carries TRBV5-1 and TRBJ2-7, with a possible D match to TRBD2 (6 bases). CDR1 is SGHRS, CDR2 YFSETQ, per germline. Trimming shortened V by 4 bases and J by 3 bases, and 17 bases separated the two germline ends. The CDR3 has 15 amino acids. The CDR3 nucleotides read TGCGCCAGCAGCCCGGAAGACCTGGGACTCTACGAGCAGTACTTC. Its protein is CASSPEDLGLYEQYF.